This TCR beta chain was sequenced in a study of CD8 T cells in Susac syndrome. Overall study context: Treatment at blood withdrawal was none, corticosteroids, or intravenous immunoglobulin alone in Susac syndrome patients.

The CDR3 runs 20 residues. Germline V gene sequence: CDR1 MDHEN, CDR2 SYDVKM. With V trimmed by 3 bases and J by 4 bases, 15 bases remained unmatched. Random hexamers were used to reverse transcribe the RNA input (roughly 0.5 to 1 ug). TCRdb independently ran MiXCR on the immunoSEQ multiplex PCR reads; one entry per CDR3 protein. This table has about 130,000 distinct CDR3 sequences, over 90% appearing once. All included Susac syndrome patients satisfied recently defined diagnostic criteria for definite or probable disease. For this clonotype: The antigen is unknown.

Notes on the study in general: Individuals included in the TCR sequencing and HLA analysis were acknowledged by the study to be relatively few in number.

The chain recombines TRBV28 with TRBJ2-1; 13 bases align to TRBD2. Sequenced material: CD8+ T cells from PBMCs. The TCR sequence derives from a human donor with Susac syndrome. Here the CDR3 reads CASSFPLGTSGILHYNEQFF. The CDR3, as DNA: TGTGCCAGCAGTTTTCCCCTAGGGACTAGCGGGATACTACATTACAATGAGCAGTTCTTC.